In its sample, the clone carrying this T cell receptor (beta chain) was seen a few times. Its antigen is not known. Between the trimmed V and J ends, which lost 5 bases and 10 bases, there was a span of 26 bases. The CDR3 consists of 16 residues. These data originate in a study of response to subunit inactivated influenza vaccine. Study findings and constraints: It was suggested by the authors that few new T cells are recruited by each seasonal influenza vaccination.

TCRdb re-derived calls from the RT-PCR reads in MiXCR, one entry per CDR3 protein. The sample yields over 750,000 distinct CDR3 sequences, 21% seen once. This receptor was identified in a man between 50 and 59 years old who received an inactivated influenza vaccine. The rearrangement uses TRBV12-3 or TRBV12-4 and TRBJ1-1; D perhaps matches TRBD1 (5 bases). The sequencing used PBMCs from blood, collected approximately 5 days after vaccination. This CDR3 is CASSPLGGTGRGGAFF. CDR3 DNA sequence: TGTGCCAGCAGTCCTCTTGGAGGAACCGGGAGGGGAGGAGCTTTCTTT.